Below, 21 T cell receptor beta chains from the same sample are listed, as sequenced in a study of PD-1 blockade in classical Hodgkin lymphoma. There was relapse after autologous stem cell transplantation in every patient, and there was variation in brentuximab vedotin exposure. This table comes from immunoSEQ multiplex PCR, and its TCRdb copy is limited to in-frame clones, with some not included. This table holds 6,000 to 8,500 clones, 60% to 85% found once. The sequenced sample was peripheral blood mononuclear cells (PBMCs), obtained before the second cycle of nivolumab. The origin of the receptors is a human donor with classical Hodgkin lymphoma.

This clone was detected a few times. V and J are TRBV28 and TRBJ2-7, with 10 positions matching TRBD2. The CDR3 length is 14 residues. J gave up 3 bases and V 5 bases, and 4 bases lay outside the gene matches. Looked up from germline, CDR1 is MDHEN and CDR2 is SYDVKM. The CDR3 region has the DNA TGTGCCAGCAGTCCAAGGACTAGCGGCTACGAGCAGTACTTC. Translated, it gives CASSPRTSGYEQYF. The full variable domain, its missing parts supplied by reference TRBV28 and TRBJ2-7, is DVKVTQSSRYLVKRTGEKVFLECVQDMDHENMFWYRQDPGLGLRLIYFSYDVKMKEKGDIPEGYSVSREKKERFSLILESASTNQTSMYLCASSPRTSGYEQYFGPGTRLTVT.

In the case of this clone: A read error may account for a junction end that differs from germline. CDR3 coding DNA: TGTGCTAGCAGCTCGGGACAGGCGAACACCGGGGAGCTGTTTTTT. Protein product: CASSSGQANTGELFF. The chain carries TRBV7-7 and TRBJ2-2, with 8 bases matching TRBD1. The CDR3 covers 15 residues. Germline CDR1 and CDR2: SSHAT and FNYEAQ (reference sequence).

This sequence joins TRBV6-5 and TRBJ1-5, with D possibly TRBD1 on 5 matching bases. From germline, CDR1 is MNHEY and CDR2 SVGAGI. Trimming pared 2 bases from V and 2 bases from J, leaving 10 bases between. CDR3 length: 15 residues. The CDR3 loop reads CASSYGREGNQPQHF. Here the CDR3 DNA reads TGTGCCAGCAGTTACGGCAGGGAGGGCAATCAGCCCCAGCATTTT.

The V and J genes are TRBV4-1 and TRBJ2-5; 8 bases are a match to TRBD1. The CDR3 loop spans 15 amino acids. Germline CDR1 MGHRA, CDR2 YSYEKL. After removal of 1 base from V and 4 bases from J, the junction contained 5 bases not matched to a gene. CDR3 in amino acids: CASSQVGTGGETQYF. The CDR3 DNA reads TGCGCCAGCAGCCAAGTCGGGACAGGCGGAGAGACCCAGTACTTC.

CDR3 sequence reads: CASSTNTEAFF. The CDR3 DNA reads as TGTGCCAGCAGCACGAACACTGAAGCTTTCTTT. The J gene is TRBJ1-1, the V gene TRBV11-1; unclear D gene. This CDR3 has 11 amino acids. V lost 5 bases and J lost 1, with 2 bases in between. Germline lookup yields CDR1 SGHAT and CDR2 FQDESV (reference sequence).

The table lists this clone with a few counts. The rearrangement links TRBV4-1 to TRBJ1-1; D is ambiguous. There are 13 residues in the CDR3. Germline assignment: CDR1 MGHRA and CDR2 YSYEKL. V lost 0 bases, J lost 4 bases, and 6 bases lay in between. The CDR3 nucleotides read TGCGCCAGCAGCCAAGATCCGATCACTGAAGCTTTCTTT. Translated: CASSQDPITEAFF.

This sequence joins TRBV6-5 and TRBJ2-6; the D is unclear. There are 13 residues in the CDR3. CDR1 MNHEY and CDR2 SVGAGI come from the germline V gene. Trimming removed 6 bases at V and 4 bases at J, with 7 bases between. The CDR3, as DNA: TGTGCCAGCAGGGCTATGGGGGCCAACGTCCTGACTTTC. Translated: CASRAMGANVLTF.

This clone occurred once. The V call is TRBV7-2, the J call TRBJ1-5; no definite D call. Germline values: CDR1 SGHTA, CDR2 FQGNSA. The length of the CDR3 is 14 residues. Trimming shortened V by 2 bases and J by 2 bases, and 7 bases separated the two germline ends. CDR3 residues: CASSLFGGNQPQHF. The CDR3 DNA follows: TGTGCCAGCAGCTTATTCGGGGGCAATCAGCCCCAGCATTTT.

This clone was detected only once. This chain links TRBV19 with TRBJ1-2; the D is unclear. This CDR3 region has 16 residues. Germline CDR1 LNHDA, CDR2 SQIVND (reference sequence). Deletions cut 4 bases from V and 4 bases from J, with 19 bases between. CDR3 DNA: TGTGCCAGTAGTACTAAACTTAGGATGGCGGGCTATGGCTACACCTTC. This encodes CASSTKLRMAGYGYTF.

The J gene is TRBJ1-1, the V gene TRBV11-1; D is ambiguous. Germline values: CDR1 SGHAT, CDR2 FQDESV (reference sequence). V lost 2 bases and J lost 0, with 7 bases in between. CDR3 length equals 14 residues. The CDR3 DNA is TGTGCCAGCAGCTTACTGACGATGAACACTGAAGCTTTCTTT. Its protein product is CASSLLTMNTEAFF.

The chain is built from TRBV28 and TRBJ1-1; 7 nucleotides match TRBD1. With V trimmed by 6 bases and J by 5 bases, 12 bases remained unmatched. CDR3 length: 15 amino acids. CDR1 and CDR2 from the germline V gene are MDHEN and SYDVKM. The CDR3 bases are TGTGCCAGCAGCCAAATAGGGGGCGGGAAAACTGAAGCTTTCTTT. It encodes CASSQIGGGKTEAFF.

The chain combines TRBV4-3 with TRBJ2-5; TRBD2 agrees at 11 bases. The CDR3 is 15 amino acids. The germline V gene encodes CDR1 LGHNA and CDR2 YSLEER. The V and J ends lost 1 base and 8 bases, in that order; junction bases with no gene match: 6. The CDR3 DNA follows: TGCGCCAGCAGCCAAGGTCGCCTAGCGGGAGGAACCCAGTACTTC. Translated: CASSQGRLAGGTQYF.

V is TRBV4-2 and J is TRBJ2-5; 12 bases line up with TRBD2. Losses at the gene ends were 4 bases for V and 4 bases for J; bases not matched to a gene: 10. Looked up from germline, CDR1 is LGHNA and CDR2 is YNFKEQ. CDR3 length: 17 amino acids. CDR3 sequence reads: CASSPPRASGRGETQYF. The CDR3 DNA sequence: TGTGCCAGCAGCCCCCCCCGGGCTAGCGGGAGGGGAGAGACCCAGTACTTC.

The chain combines TRBV7-2 with TRBJ2-3, with D hard to call. Deletions cut 1 base from V and 3 bases from J, with 8 bases between. This CDR3 comprises 14 residues. Germline CDR1 is SGHTA and CDR2 is FQGNSA. This chain's CDR3 is CASSLGLVTDTQYF. The CDR3 nucleotides are TGTGCCAGCAGCTTAGGACTTGTAACAGATACGCAGTATTTT.

The V call is TRBV4-3, the J call TRBJ1-2; the D gene is possibly TRBD1 (5 bases). The V end lost 0 bases, the J end lost 6 bases, and 11 bases lay between the germline ends. The CDR3 runs to 14 residues. CDR1 and CDR2 (germline): LGHNA, YSLEER. The CDR3 DNA reads TGCGCCAGCAGCCAAGATTTAGGAGGGGATGGCTACACCTTC. This sequence encodes CASSQDLGGDGYTF.

The rearrangement uses TRBV10-3 and TRBJ1-1, with TRBD1 identical over 9 bases. The CDR3 length is 15 residues. J gave up 1 base and V 2 bases, and 2 bases lay outside the gene matches. Germline V lookup: CDR1 ENHRY, CDR2 SYGVKD. CDR3 coding DNA: TGTGCCATCAGTGAGGGACAGGGGAGGAACACTGAAGCTTTCTTT. Amino acids: CAISEGQGRNTEAFF.

The chain recombines TRBV11-2 with TRBJ2-5; a weak D match, TRBD2 (5 bases). Trimming pared 3 bases from V and 5 bases from J, leaving 13 bases between. The CDR3 is made up of 14 amino acids. Germline CDR1 reads SGHAT; CDR2 reads FQNNGV. CDR3 sequence: CASSFGGTGETQYF. CDR3 in DNA: TGTGCCAGCAGCTTCGGCGGTACGGGGGAGACCCAGTACTTC.

This clone was recorded a few times. The chain recombines TRBV5-1 with TRBJ2-5; 8 nucleotides align to TRBD1. The ends lost 0 bases at V and 3 bases at J; junction bases unmatched: 1. The CDR3 contains 14 residues. Looked up from germline, CDR1 is SGHRS and CDR2 is YFSETQ. CDR3 in DNA: TGCGCCAGCAGCTTGGCAGGGGGCGAAGAGACCCAGTACTTC. Encoded protein: CASSLAGGEETQYF.

V usage is TRBV20-1 and J usage is TRBJ1-1; D gene ambiguous. V was trimmed by 6 bases and J by 13 bases, leaving 15 bases between them. Germline CDR1 is DFQATT and CDR2 is SNEGSKA (reference sequence). The CDR3 contains 10 residues. CDR3 region: CSASGGRGFF. Here the CDR3 DNA reads TGCAGTGCAAGCGGCGGTCGGGGTTTCTTT.

The CDR3 nucleotides read TGCGCCAGCAGCCCGCTGACCGAAGATACGCAGTATTTT. Translated: CASSPLTEDTQYF. The chain combines TRBV5-1 with TRBJ2-3, with D hard to call. Germline CDR1 is SGHRS and CDR2 is YFSETQ. V dropped 4 bases and J dropped 5 bases, with 11 bases sitting between them. This CDR3 is built from 13 residues.

This clone turned up a few times. The chain links TRBV28 to TRBJ2-3, with TRBD2 as a possible D gene (5 bases). The CDR3 sequence is 14 residues long. The V gene lost 4 bases and the J gene lost 2 bases, with 10 bases spanning the gap. In germline, CDR1 is MDHEN, CDR2 SYDVKM. Here the CDR3 reads CASSSGLDTDTQYF. The CDR3 DNA reads TGTGCCAGCAGTTCCGGACTGGACACAGATACGCAGTATTTT. The full variable domain, with the rest looked up from reference TRBV28 and TRBJ2-3, is DVKVTQSSRYLVKRTGEKVFLECVQDMDHENMFWYRQDPGLGLRLIYFSYDVKMKEKGDIPEGYSVSREKKERFSLILESASTNQTSMYLCASSSGLDTDTQYFGPGTRLTVL.